The clone carrying this T cell receptor (beta chain) appeared a few times. This record belongs to a study of identical twins. TCRdb independently ran MiXCR on the 5' RACE reads; one entry per CDR3 protein. This sample has around 220,000 distinct CDR3 sequences, with about 14% found just once. With 5 bases removed from V and 4 bases from J, the gap between germline ends came to 9 bases. The CDR3 has 13 residues. Per the germline V gene, CDR1 is SGHTA and CDR2 is FQGTGA. The TCR comes from a woman aged 18-30 years in good health. This sequence joins TRBV7-3 and TRBJ2-1; D remains unclear. Sequenced input: memory (CD45RO+) T cells sorted from blood. Here the CDR3 DNA reads TGTGCCAGCAGCCTTATGGGTTACAATGAGCAGTTCTTC. Translated, it gives CASSLMGYNEQFF.